This T cell receptor beta chain appears in the sequencing data of a study of blood T cell repertoires in COVID-19. Looking at the study overall: Donors in the United States, Italy and Spain gave samples during acute or convalescent COVID-19. T cells, B-cell-depleted T cells, or PBMCs provided the cDNA or gDNA that served as material.

Trimming shortened V by 3 bases and J by 0 bases, and 12 bases separated the two germline ends. The CDR3 covers 16 residues. Germline V gene sequence: CDR1 MDHEN, CDR2 SYDVKM. Original handling: Estimates of nucleated cell counts were drawn from the amplification of reference gene primers. Clones were read by immunoSEQ multiplex PCR, and TCRdb kept only the in-frame ones, dropping some. V, J and clone size reflect that table, while D and trimming were determined from the DNA. This table has around 400,000 clones, about 89% appearing once. It was during active infection that Seattle patients were enrolled and then longitudinally followed.

This sequence joins TRBV28 and TRBJ2-4, with D unresolved. The sample comprised peripheral blood. The clonotype was recovered from a woman aged 25 to 39 with COVID-19, enrolled during active disease. This chain's CDR3 is CASSLRVLLAKNIQYF. DNA of the CDR3: TGTGCCAGCAGTTTGCGAGTCCTTCTAGCCAAAAACATTCAGTACTTC.